A single sample is the source of the 5 T cell receptor beta chains below, sequenced in a study of CD8 T cells in ankylosing spondylitis. TCRdb redid the calling of the 5' RACE reads with MiXCR, one entry per CDR3 protein. The sample holds some 200,000 distinct CDR3 sequences, 25% to 30% seen once. Material: blood, either unsorted or a sorted T cell fraction (not recorded which). The receptors stem from a male donor with ankylosing spondylitis or in good health (not recorded which).

About this clonotype itself: Just one base apart from a much larger clone, this may be a read error. The chain carries TRBV28 and TRBJ1-1, with D hard to call. V was trimmed by 6 bases and J by 9 bases, leaving 14 bases between them. This CDR3 is built from 12 residues. Germline V lookup: CDR1 MDHEN, CDR2 SYDVKM. CDR3 sequence: CASSDWTAKAFF. The CDR3, as DNA: TGTGCCAGCAGCGACTGGACGGCTAAAGCTTTCTTT.

At least ten counts were recorded for this clonotype. The chain joins TRBV9 to TRBJ2-3; maybe TRBD2 (7 bases). CDR3 length: 17 residues. From germline, CDR1 is SGDLS and CDR2 YYNGEE. V shed 4 bases and J shed 2 bases, with 20 bases lying between them. The CDR3: CASSIRGDYWATDTQYF. CDR3 DNA: TGTGCCAGCAGCATAAGGGGGGACTATTGGGCCACAGATACGCAGTATTTT.

The rearrangement links TRBV3-1 to TRBJ2-6, with a possible D match to TRBD1 (7 bases). CDR1 is LGHDT, CDR2 YNNKEL, per germline (reference sequence). Trimming pared 8 bases from V and 3 bases from J, leaving 17 bases between. This CDR3 has 16 amino acids. The CDR3, as DNA: TGTGCCAGCTGCGCCCTCCAGGGGGGTGGGGCCAACGTCCTGACTTTC. Its protein is CASCALQGGGANVLTF.

This clonotype was recorded at least ten times. The chain carries TRBV5-1 and TRBJ2-3, with 10 positions matching TRBD2. V shed 4 bases, J shed 0 bases, and the junction held 8 bases outside the gene matches. CDR1 is SGHRS, CDR2 YFSETQ, per germline. This CDR3 is built from 17 residues. The CDR3 bases are TGCGCCAGCAGCCTGGGACTAGCGATTACTAGCACAGATACGCAGTATTTT. Translated: CASSLGLAITSTDTQYF.

The chain combines TRBV5-1 with TRBJ2-1; D is unresolved. The germline V gene has CDR1 SGHRS and CDR2 YFSETQ. The CDR3 is made up of 13 amino acids. V lost 0 bases and J lost 10, with 11 bases in between. CDR3 in amino acids: CASSLATSLEQFF. CDR3 nucleotides: TGCGCCAGCAGCTTGGCCACAAGTCTGGAGCAGTTCTTC.